The 5 T cell receptor beta chains below all came from one sample that was sequenced in a study of blood T cell repertoires in COVID-19. Measured with immunoSEQ multiplex PCR; TCRdb has only the in-frame clones, and not every one. The sample has roughly 500,000 clones, approximately 91% seen once; the top ten hold roughly 8.5%. The sample comprised PBMCs or T cells enriched from blood (not recorded which). These receptor sequences come from a woman in her sixties or seventies who had recovered from COVID-19.

V gene TRBV5-1 combines with J gene TRBJ2-5; a weak D match, TRBD1 (6 bases). The germline gives CDR1 SGHRS, CDR2 YFSETQ. The CDR3 totals 17 residues. V shed 0 bases and J shed 9 bases, with 24 bases lying between them. The CDR3 bases are TGCGCCAGCAGCTTGGCCGTTGGGGGCCCCGCCGTTATGGCCCAGTACTTC. It codes for CASSLAVGGPAVMAQYF.

V usage is TRBV24-1 and J usage is TRBJ1-5; TRBD1 might be the D (6 bases). The CDR3 is 13 amino acids. Trimming cost V 11 bases and J 6 bases, with 16 bases left between them. CDR1 is KGHDR and CDR2 is SFDVKD in the germline V gene. For the CDR3, the DNA is TGTGCCATACAGGGAGGGTTAGGTCAGCCCCAGCATTTT. Amino acids: CAIQGGLGQPQHF.

Only one count was recorded for this clone. Mismatch with germline at one junction end may stem from a read error. The CDR3 is CARSVGGGGNQPQHF. The CDR3 DNA reads TGTGCCCGCAGCGTAGGGGGGGGAGGCAATCAGCCCCAGCATTTT. This chain joins TRBV9 and TRBJ1-5, with D possibly matching TRBD1 (6 bases). This CDR3 is 15 amino acids long. Germline CDR1 SGDLS, CDR2 YYNGEE.

V usage is TRBV19 and J usage is TRBJ1-5; D gene uncertain. CDR1 and CDR2 (germline): LNHDA, SQIVND (reference sequence). This CDR3 has 17 amino acids. V was cut by 5 bases and J by 3 bases, with 20 bases left in between. CDR3 coding DNA: TGTGCCAGTAGTCCAATTATAGGAGACGGATTCAATCAGCCCCAGCATTTT. Encoded protein: CASSPIIGDGFNQPQHF.

V is TRBV6-5 and J is TRBJ1-3, with a possible D match to TRBD1 (6 bases). V was shortened by 4 bases and J by 3 bases, with 16 bases between the two germline ends. Germline-derived CDR1 and CDR2 are MNHEY and SVGAGI. The CDR3 has 16 amino acids. The CDR3 DNA reads as TGTGCCAGCAGTTGGATCGACAGGAATTATGGAAACACCATATATTTT. It codes for CASSWIDRNYGNTIYF.